This T cell receptor beta chain originates from a study of control samples from healthy donors and cancer patients. The V gene end was trimmed by 0 bases and the J gene end by 4 bases; junction bases not matched to a gene: 13. This CDR3 is 18 amino acids long. From germline, CDR1 is SGHTA and CDR2 FQGTGA. Assay: immunoSEQ multiplex PCR; the TCRdb copy retains only in-frame clones and omits some. The top ten hold 5.5% to 7% of the sample, which has 150,000 or so clones, roughly 92% seen once. The V and J genes are TRBV7-3 and TRBJ1-2; 8 nucleotides align to TRBD1. The sequencing sample was made of blood. This sequence originates from a man aged 18 to 29 in good health. The CDR3 protein is CASSLTGKRQGKGYGYTF. As DNA, the CDR3 is TGTGCCAGCAGCTTAACGGGGAAGCGACAGGGGAAAGGCTATGGCTACACCTTC. Supplemented by reference TRBV7-3 and TRBJ1-2, the full variable domain reads GAGVSQTPSNKVTEKGKYVELRCDPISGHTALYWYRQSLGQGPEFLIYFQGTGAADDSGLPNDRFFAVRPEGSVSTLKIQRTERGDSAVYLCASSLTGKRQGKGYGYTFGSGTRLTVV.